Shown below are 18 T cell receptor beta chains from a single sample sequenced in a study of T-cell reconstitution after alpha-beta-depleted transplantation in children. Library preparation (for TCRbeta) was performed with unique molecular identifiers. TCRdb called the PCR reads again in MiXCR, with one record for every CDR3 protein. The sample contains about a million distinct CDR3 sequences, about 30% of which appear only once. Sequenced material: PBMCs, mostly from graft donor cells, taken 360 days after TCRalphabeta/CD19-depleted stem cell transplant. The receptors shown here come from a boy in the first two years of life who had a stem cell transplant for SCID, so the T cells may come from the graft donor.

This chain joins TRBV20-1 and TRBJ2-1; the D gene is possibly TRBD2 (5 bases). Germline CDR1 is DFQATT and CDR2 is SNEGSKA (reference sequence). Trimming shortened V by 2 bases and J by 4 bases, and 12 bases separated the two germline ends. This CDR3 region has 14 residues. CDR3 region: CSARSLALYNEQFF. DNA for the CDR3: TGCAGTGCTAGATCGCTAGCTCTTTACAATGAGCAGTTCTTC.

The gene calls are TRBV20-1 and TRBJ1-6, with 8 bases that match TRBD1. After removal of 6 bases from V and 6 bases from J, the junction contained 7 bases not matched to a gene. CDR1 is DFQATT and CDR2 is SNEGSKA in the germline V gene (reference sequence). The CDR3 spans 14 residues. CDR3 coding DNA: TGCAGTGCGAGCCCGGACAGGGCTAATTCACCCCTCCACTTT. This sequence encodes CSASPDRANSPLHF.

This clonotype has more than one count but fewer than ten. This sequence joins TRBV12-3 or TRBV12-4 and TRBJ2-7; D possibly corresponds to TRBD2 (6 bases). Trimming removed 5 bases from V and 1 base from J, with 12 bases in between. The CDR3 has 14 amino acids. In DNA form, the CDR3 reads TGTGCCAGCAGTACCGGGACTCCATCCTACGAGCAGTACTTC. Translated, it gives CASSTGTPSYEQYF.

The chain carries TRBV28 and TRBJ2-4; D is possibly TRBD1 (7 bases). This CDR3 region has 13 residues. Germline lookup yields CDR1 MDHEN and CDR2 SYDVKM. Trimming took 2 bases from V and 11 from J, leaving 13 bases between them. The CDR3 protein is CASSLDRASVQYF. Here the CDR3 DNA reads TGTGCCAGCAGTTTAGACAGGGCTAGCGTTCAGTACTTC.

This clonotype came up a few times. This chain joins TRBV12-3 or TRBV12-4 and TRBJ1-2; no reliable D call. The CDR3 spans 12 residues. V dropped 4 bases and J dropped 6 bases, with 9 bases sitting between them. The CDR3 is CASSSSTDGYTF. For the CDR3, the DNA is TGTGCCAGCAGTTCCTCGACGGATGGCTACACCTTC.

This clonotype was counted between two and nine times. The CDR3 spells CASRTMDNSGANVLTF. CDR3 nucleotides: TGTGCCAGCAGGACTATGGACAACTCTGGGGCCAACGTCCTGACTTTC. This chain joins TRBV7-9 and TRBJ2-6; D might be TRBD1 or TRBD2, each matching 5 bases. From germline, CDR1 is SEHNR and CDR2 FQNEAQ (reference sequence). With 6 bases removed from V and 0 bases from J, the gap between germline ends came to 12 bases. This CDR3 contains 16 residues.

The rearrangement links TRBV12-3 or TRBV12-4 to TRBJ2-5, with 10 bases identical to TRBD2. The CDR3 sequence is 16 residues long. V dropped 9 bases and J dropped 5; count of bases not matched to a gene: 15. CDR3 protein: CASTPGLALTGETQYF. The CDR3 coding sequence is TGTGCCAGTACACCGGGACTAGCGTTGACAGGGGAGACCCAGTACTTC.

V usage is TRBV12-3 or TRBV12-4 and J usage is TRBJ2-7; D possibly uses TRBD1 or TRBD2 (5 bases each). The CDR3 runs to 15 residues. The germline V and J ends were trimmed by 1 base and 0 bases, with 10 bases remaining between them. The CDR3 DNA reads TGTGCCAGCAGTTTAGAGGGGACCAGCTCCTACGAGCAGTACTTC. Translated: CASSLEGTSSYEQYF.

This chain connects TRBV5-1 to TRBJ2-1; TRBD1 matches at 9 bases. The length of the CDR3 is 14 residues. Per germline, CDR1 SGHRS and CDR2 YFSETQ. The junction had 6 bases not matched to a gene; V was cut back by 3 bases and J by 8 bases. Here the CDR3 DNA reads TGCGCCAGCAGCTCAAGGACAGGGGTGGATGAGCAGTTCTTC. Translation gives CASSSRTGVDEQFF.

The rearrangement joins TRBV10-3 to TRBJ2-5, with 8 bases fitting TRBD2. Per the germline V gene, CDR1 is ENHRY and CDR2 is SYGVKD. V was clipped by 6 bases and J by 1 base; unmatched bases: 7. This CDR3 comprises 15 residues. The CDR3 loop reads CAIRGRRGVQETQYF. CDR3 nucleotide sequence: TGTGCCATCAGGGGACGGCGGGGGGTCCAAGAGACCCAGTACTTC.

This clonotype was seen only a few times. The gene calls are TRBV7-2 and TRBJ2-6; D unclear. V gave up 8 bases and J gave up 4 bases, with 15 bases separating them. Germline CDR1 SGHTA, CDR2 FQGNSA. This CDR3 has 15 residues. The CDR3 bases are TGTGCCAGCTCGTCTCGGGTAGGAGGGGCCAACGTCCTGACTTTC. Protein sequence: CASSSRVGGANVLTF.

This clonotype showed up just a few times. The chain employs TRBV5-1 and TRBJ1-1, with TRBD1 as a possible D gene (5 bases). With 2 bases removed from V and 1 base from J, the gap between germline ends came to 12 bases. This CDR3 has 15 residues. Germline CDR1 reads SGHRS; CDR2 reads YFSETQ. CDR3 region: CASSLIQGTNTEAFF. The CDR3 DNA sequence: TGCGCCAGCAGCTTAATCCAGGGAACGAACACTGAAGCTTTCTTT.

The gene calls are TRBV5-1 and TRBJ2-1, with TRBD2 identical over 7 bases. The CDR3 has 16 amino acids. CDR1 and CDR2 (germline): SGHRS, YFSETQ. V lost 2 bases to trimming and J lost 4 bases; unmatched junction nucleotides: 9. CDR3 sequence reads: CASSLGPSGAYNEQFF. The DNA of the CDR3 is TGCGCCAGCAGCTTAGGGCCCAGCGGGGCGTACAATGAGCAGTTCTTC.

This clonotype was picked up a small number of times. This sequence joins TRBV3-1 and TRBJ2-7; D not certain. Germline V gives CDR1 LGHDT, CDR2 YNNKEL (reference sequence). V was pared by 1 base and J by 0 bases, with 13 bases between. The CDR3 loop spans 16 amino acids. The CDR3 is CASSQGRLISSYEQYF. The CDR3 nucleotides read TGTGCCAGCAGCCAAGGTAGACTCATCAGCTCCTACGAGCAGTACTTC.

The rearrangement joins TRBV2 to TRBJ1-6; possible D gene TRBD1, 6 bases. In germline, CDR1 is SNHLY, CDR2 FYNNEI. This CDR3 comprises 13 residues. V lost 2 bases, J lost 7 bases, and 6 bases lay in between. The CDR3 coding sequence is TGTGCCAGCAGTGAAAGGGGGAATTCACCCCTCCACTTT. As protein: CASSERGNSPLHF.

The chain recombines TRBV24-1 with TRBJ1-1; weak D call: TRBD1 (5 bases). The CDR3 contains 14 residues. Trimming left V 6 bases short and J 1 base short, with 11 bases between. Germline V gene lookup returns CDR1 KGHDR and CDR2 SFDVKD. The CDR3 sequence is CATSRQGPNTEAFF. The CDR3 DNA follows: TGTGCCACCAGTCGTCAGGGCCCGAACACTGAAGCTTTCTTT.

The chain is built from TRBV5-5 and TRBJ2-4; D gene unclear. Germline CDR1 SGHKS, CDR2 YYEKEE (reference sequence). This CDR3 has 12 residues. Trimming removed 4 bases at V and 7 bases at J, with 9 bases between. The CDR3 DNA is TGTGCCAGCAGCGATTTCCTGAACATTCAGTACTTC. It specifies CASSDFLNIQYF. Drawing the rest from reference TRBV5-5 and TRBJ2-4, the complete variable domain is DAGVTQSPTHLIKTRGQQVTLRCSPISGHKSVSWYQQVLGQGPQFIFQYYEKEERGRGNFPDRFSARQFPNYSSELNVNALLLGDSALYLCASSDFLNIQYFGAGTRLSVL.

The V call is TRBV6-1, the J call TRBJ1-5; D remains ambiguous. CDR3 length: 15 residues. Trimming removed 4 bases from V and 2 bases from J, with 12 bases in between. Germline-derived CDR1 and CDR2 are MNHNS and SASEGT. The CDR3 reads CASSVLGGGNQPQHF. The CDR3 DNA reads as TGTGCCAGCAGTGTCCTCGGTGGAGGCAATCAGCCCCAGCATTTT.